These 18 T cell receptor beta chains were all obtained from the same sample, sequenced in a study of beta chain features in type 1 diabetes. Study results and caveats: A moderate, significant TCRB CDR3 shortening appeared in type 1 diabetes across four CD4+ subsets.

Reverse transcribing all isolated RNA meant expressed TCRB transcripts were sequenced. Profiled with immunoSEQ multiplex PCR; TCRdb holds only in-frame clones, not every one. The table lists 150,000 to 190,000 clones, approximately 10% of them singletons. These receptors' antigens are unknown. Sequencing was done on a sample of central memory CD4+ T cells from blood. These receptors originate from a man aged 25 to 45 with type 1 diabetes.

The V call is TRBV4-2, the J call TRBJ2-5; 9 nucleotides agree with TRBD1. Trimming at V came to 4 bases and at J to 2 bases, leaving 5 bases not matched to a gene. CDR3 size: 15 residues. Germline V gene data show CDR1 as LGHNA and CDR2 as YNFKEQ. The CDR3 DNA reads TGTGCCAGCAGCCTCTGGGACAGGGCGCAAGAGACCCAGTACTTC. This sequence encodes CASSLWDRAQETQYF.

This chain uses TRBV5-1 with TRBJ2-6, with D possibly TRBD2 on 6 matching bases. Trimming shortened V by 0 bases and J by 0 bases, and 7 bases separated the two germline ends. Germline-derived CDR1 and CDR2 are SGHRS and YFSETQ. CDR3 length: 16 amino acids. The CDR3 DNA sequence: TGCGCCAGCAGCTTGGACGGGAGCTCTGGGGCCAACGTCCTGACTTTC. Encoded protein: CASSLDGSSGANVLTF. The variable domain in full, with the rest retrieved from reference TRBV5-1 and TRBJ2-6, is KAGVTQTPRYLIKTRGQQVTLSCSPISGHRSVSWYQQTPGQGLQFLFEYFSETQRNKGNFPGRFSGRQFSNSRSEMNVSTLELGDSALYLCASSLDGSSGANVLTFGAGSRLTVL.

The gene calls are TRBV4-3 and TRBJ1-3, with D possibly TRBD1 on 5 matching bases. CDR1 and CDR2 from the germline V gene are LGHNA and YSLEER. Trimming removed 1 base at V and 4 bases at J, with 11 bases between. There are 15 residues in the CDR3. Here the CDR3 reads CASSQVSSGGNTIYF. CDR3 bases: TGCGCCAGCAGCCAAGTCTCGTCAGGGGGAAACACCATATATTTT.

V and J are TRBV6-6 and TRBJ2-7, with 7 nucleotides matching TRBD1. CDR1 and CDR2 (germline): MNHNY, SVGAGI (reference sequence). The CDR3 spans 15 residues. V gave up 3 bases and J gave up 2 bases; unmatched junction bases: 7. The CDR3 DNA reads as TGTGCCAGCAGTTATTTAGGGCAGGGGGCCTACGAGCAGTACTTC. Amino acids: CASSYLGQGAYEQYF.

The rearrangement links TRBV18 to TRBJ2-4; 7 bases agree with TRBD1. Germline V gene lookup returns CDR1 KGHSH and CDR2 LQKENI. After removal of 5 bases from V and 2 bases from J, the junction contained 9 bases not matched to a gene. The CDR3 totals 16 residues. The CDR3 nucleotides read TGTGCCAGCTCAAATGACAGGGAGATAACCAAAAACATTCAGTACTTC. It encodes CASSNDREITKNIQYF.

This clone has more than one count but fewer than ten. This chain links TRBV7-9 with TRBJ2-7, with D possibly matching TRBD2 (5 bases). The germline gives CDR1 SEHNR, CDR2 FQNEAQ (reference sequence). The CDR3 length is 16 residues. Trimming took off 5 bases at V and 1 base at J, with 18 bases between the two ends. CDR3 bases: TGTGCCAGCAGCCCAGCGGTCACACCTGGGTCCTACGAGCAGTACTTC. Translated: CASSPAVTPGSYEQYF.

V and J are TRBV15 and TRBJ2-4; TRBD1 agrees at 9 bases. The CDR3 has 18 amino acids. V gave up 1 base and J gave up 0 bases; unmatched junction bases: 7. CDR1 and CDR2 (germline): LNHNV, YYDKDF (reference sequence). CDR3 sequence reads: CATSRGGGTGLAKNIQYF. CDR3 bases: TGTGCCACCAGCAGAGGAGGGGGGACAGGGTTAGCCAAAAACATTCAGTACTTC.

The gene calls are TRBV7-2 and TRBJ2-5, with 7 positions matching TRBD1. The CDR3 sequence is 14 residues long. The trim removed 5 bases at V and 2 bases at J, leaving 5 bases unmatched. CDR1 is SGHTA, CDR2 FQGNSA, per germline. This chain's CDR3 is CASSRRDRQETQYF. The CDR3, as DNA: TGTGCCAGCAGCCGCCGGGACAGACAAGAGACCCAGTACTTC.

This clone turned up a few times. V is TRBV28 and J is TRBJ2-5; TRBD1 might be the D (6 bases). In germline, CDR1 is MDHEN, CDR2 SYDVKM. The CDR3 has 15 amino acids. V lost 5 bases and J lost 4, with 17 bases in between. The chain's CDR3 is CASSQATGSRETQYF. The CDR3 nucleotides read TGTGCCAGCAGTCAGGCTACAGGGTCCCGAGAGACCCAGTACTTC.

This clone was detected a few times. The chain combines TRBV7-9 with TRBJ1-4, with TRBD1 matching over 9 bases. The J segment lost 4 bases and the V segment lost 5 bases, leaving 5 bases of the junction unmatched. CDR1 and CDR2 (germline): SEHNR, FQNEAQ (reference sequence). This CDR3 spans 15 amino acids. The CDR3 protein is CASSPRQGVNEKLFF. The CDR3, as DNA: TGTGCCAGCAGCCCCCGACAGGGGGTTAATGAAAAACTGTTTTTT.

Notes on this clone: The sample holds other DNA sequences that translate to the same CDR3. The chain joins TRBV28 to TRBJ2-1; 9 bases align to TRBD1. The J segment lost 9 bases and the V segment lost 5 bases, leaving 11 bases of the junction unmatched. Germline V gene data show CDR1 as MDHEN and CDR2 as SYDVKM. The CDR3 has 15 amino acids. The CDR3 here is CASSLPGQGRGEQFF. In nucleotides, the CDR3 is TGTGCCAGCAGTCTACCGGGACAGGGAAGGGGTGAGCAGTTCTTC.

This clone has only a few counts. This chain connects TRBV11-2 to TRBJ2-1, with 10 bases lining up with TRBD1. In germline, CDR1 is SGHAT, CDR2 FQNNGV. The CDR3 extends over 14 amino acids. The trim removed 10 bases at V and 2 bases at J, leaving 5 bases unmatched. CDR3 residues: CATSGTGAYNEQFF. The CDR3 DNA sequence: TGTGCCACTTCCGGGACAGGGGCCTACAATGAGCAGTTCTTC.

This clone showed up just a few times. V usage is TRBV11-1 and J usage is TRBJ2-1; TRBD1 aligns across 9 bases. The CDR3 totals 15 residues. The germline CDR1 and CDR2 sequences are SGHAT and FQDESV (reference sequence). V was clipped by 5 bases and J by 7 bases; unmatched bases: 9. CDR3 in DNA: TGTGCCAGCAGCCCGGGGACAGGGAATAGGAATGAGCAGTTCTTC. This gives the protein CASSPGTGNRNEQFF. The full variable domain, in which reference TRBV11-1 and TRBJ2-1 provide the parts outside the CDR3, is EAEVAQSPRYKITEKSQAVAFWCDPISGHATLYWYRQILGQGPELLVQFQDESVVDDSQLPKDRFSAERLKGVDSTLKIQPAELGDSAMYLCASSPGTGNRNEQFFGPGTRLTVL.

V usage is TRBV18 and J usage is TRBJ2-1; D is perhaps TRBD2 (6 bases). This CDR3 is 16 amino acids long. The germline CDR1 and CDR2 sequences are KGHSH and LQKENI. The V end was cut by 4 bases, the J end by 5 bases, with 18 bases between. The CDR3 reads CASSRSSAGYDNEQFF. For the CDR3, the DNA is TGTGCCAGCTCACGGTCTTCGGCGGGATACGACAATGAGCAGTTCTTC.

The chain couples TRBV5-1 to TRBJ1-4; possibly TRBD1 for D (6 bases). CDR1 is SGHRS and CDR2 is YFSETQ in the germline V gene. V was clipped by 5 bases and J by 5 bases, with 13 bases between them. The CDR3 is 14 residues long. CDR3 protein: CASSSGTSNEKLFF. In DNA form, the CDR3 reads TGCGCCAGCAGTTCCGGGACATCCAATGAAAAACTGTTTTTT.

The V and J genes are TRBV7-3 and TRBJ1-1; D might be TRBD1 (5 bases). The V gene lost 5 bases and the J gene lost 5 bases, with 12 bases spanning the gap. Germline V CDR1 and CDR2: SGHTA, FQGTGA. The CDR3 contains 13 residues. The CDR3, as DNA: TGTGCCAGCAGCCTGGGGGGGGAAACTGAAGCTTTCTTT. Protein: CASSLGGETEAFF.

The V call is TRBV2, the J call TRBJ2-3; no reliable D call. V was clipped by 10 bases and J by 2 bases, with 7 bases between them. CDR1 is SNHLY, CDR2 FYNNEI, per germline. This CDR3 is 11 amino acids long. The CDR3, as DNA: TGTGCCACCAAACTCACAGATACGCAGTATTTT. This gives the protein CATKLTDTQYF.

The rearrangement links TRBV15 to TRBJ2-3; the D is unclear. V lost 3 bases and J lost 6, with 10 bases in between. The CDR3 consists of 13 residues. In germline, CDR1 is LNHNV, CDR2 YYDKDF (reference sequence). The CDR3 sequence is CATSRGLEDTQYF. The CDR3 nucleotides read TGTGCCACCAGCAGGGGCCTCGAGGATACGCAGTATTTT. The complete variable domain, with remaining parts taken from reference TRBV15 and TRBJ2-3, reads DAMVIQNPRYQVTQFGKPVTLSCSQTLNHNVMYWYQQKSSQAPKLLFHYYDKDFNNEADTPDNFQSRRPNTSFCFLDIRSPGLGDTAMYLCATSRGLEDTQYFGPGTRLTVL.